This note documents a single TCR beta chain sequence. The antigen is unknown. Other DNA sequences from this sample encode an identical CDR3 as well. The CDR3 sequence is 17 residues long. The V gene's germline CDR1 is SGHVS and CDR2 FQNEAQ. V dropped 1 base and J dropped 0; count of bases not matched to a gene: 4. This entry belongs to a study of cytomegalovirus exposure and HLA in healthy donors. Looking at the study overall: Unique TCRs from HLA-typed donors, 65 million to 85 million of them, were held in an early data release.

Study observations and caveats: The availability of immune exposure information extended only to CMV serostatus. A later analysis showed HLA-associated TCR beta chains outstripping equally common others in clonal expansion.

13 Jbeta primers and 60 Vbeta primers were used for the PCR. TCRdb's table, derived via immunoSEQ multiplex PCR, lists solely in-frame clones and lacks some. The sample has tens of thousands of clones, roughly two fifths seen once. Participants comprised healthy donors of bone marrow. The chain is built from TRBV7-8 and TRBJ1-4; 8 nucleotides match TRBD1. Sequenced: PBMCs. The TCR originated in a woman aged 50 to 60 in good health and CMV-seronegative. The CDR3 spells CASSLGQGAATNEKLFF. The CDR3 bases are TGTGCCAGCAGCTTAGGCCAGGGGGCTGCAACTAATGAAAAACTGTTTTTT.